The 15 T cell receptor beta chains listed next were all sequenced from one sample in a study of identical twins. TCRdb passed the 5' RACE reads through MiXCR, listing each CDR3 protein once. The sample gives about 700,000 distinct CDR3 sequences, 5.5% to 7.5% of which show up once; about 2% is in the top ten. The sequenced sample consisted of naive T cells sorted from blood. These receptors came from a man aged 18 to 30 in good health.

There are many counts of this clonotype. CDR3: CSGGTGAYEQYF. In DNA, the CDR3 is TGCAGCGGGGGGACAGGGGCCTACGAGCAGTACTTC. V gene TRBV29-1 combines with J gene TRBJ2-7; 10 bases match TRBD1. Germline V gene lookup returns CDR1 SQVTM and CDR2 ANQGSEA. The CDR3 loop spans 12 amino acids. Trimming took 7 bases from V and 2 from J; bases not matched to a gene: 2.

Ten or more counts support this clonotype. This rearrangement joins TRBV15 to TRBJ2-2; D possibly corresponds to TRBD2 (5 bases). Per germline, CDR1 LNHNV and CDR2 YYDKDF (reference sequence). This CDR3 contains 16 residues. Trimming shortened V by 0 bases and J by 4 bases, and 12 bases separated the two germline ends. CDR3 region: CATSRDEGAATGELFF. The CDR3 bases are TGTGCCACCAGCAGAGATGAGGGAGCCGCCACCGGGGAGCTGTTTTTT.

This clonotype was found many times. A junction boundary mismatches the germline segment, possibly from a read error. The V and J genes are TRBV5-6 and TRBJ1-1; D is uncertain. CDR1 is SGHDT and CDR2 is YYEEEE in the germline V gene. This CDR3 comprises 13 residues. Written as DNA, the CDR3 is TGCGCCAGCAGCTTGGGTTCGGACACTGAAGCTTTCTTT. Its translation: CASSLGSDTEAFF.

This clonotype was seen at least ten times. The chain carries TRBV7-6 and TRBJ1-1; maybe TRBD1 (6 bases). Between the trimmed V and J ends, which lost 2 bases and 6 bases, there was a span of 16 bases. The V gene's germline CDR1 is SGHVS and CDR2 FNYEAQ. CDR3 size: 15 residues. In DNA form, the CDR3 reads TGTGCCAGCAGCTTAAGGGCAGGGGCCATATCTGAAGCTTTCTTT. Its translation is CASSLRAGAISEAFF.

CDR3 DNA sequence: TGCGCCAGCAGCCAAGAACCGAGATTGGGGGAGCAGTACGTC. Amino acids: CASSQEPRLGEQYV. The genes are TRBV4-1 and TRBJ2-7; D is unclear. The CDR3 has 14 amino acids. Germline V gene sequence: CDR1 MGHRA, CDR2 YSYEKL. Trimming cost V 0 bases and J 7 bases, with 13 bases left between them.

This clonotype was picked up many times. The gene calls are TRBV29-1 and TRBJ2-1; no reliable D call. Trimming removed 5 bases from V and 8 bases from J, with 16 bases in between. Germline CDR1 is SQVTM and CDR2 is ANQGSEA. The length of the CDR3 is 13 residues. The CDR3 region is CSVSPSGVHEQFF. The CDR3 DNA reads as TGCAGCGTTTCCCCTTCGGGCGTTCATGAGCAGTTCTTC.

This clonotype was counted ten times or more. The chain combines TRBV12-3 or TRBV12-4 with TRBJ2-1; D gene uncertain. This CDR3 is built from 14 residues. V lost 5 bases and J lost 8, with 16 bases in between. The CDR3 DNA reads as TGTGCCAGCAGTACAAGATTCACGGGCGATGAGCAGTTCTTC. It is translated as CASSTRFTGDEQFF.

In this sample, this clonotype turned up many times. The chain uses TRBV18 and TRBJ1-2, with a weak D call TRBD1 (6 bases). The CDR3 totals 13 residues. The germline CDR1 and CDR2 sequences are KGHSH and LQKENI. V was clipped by 2 bases and J by 6 bases, with 10 bases between them. The CDR3: CASSPGGGHGYTF. CDR3 sequence (DNA): TGTGCCAGCTCACCAGGAGGGGGTCATGGCTACACCTTC.

CDR3 coding DNA: TGTGCCAGCAGCTTATTGACAGGGACCTACTACGAGCAGTACTTC. As protein: CASSLLTGTYYEQYF. The gene calls are TRBV7-9 and TRBJ2-7, with 7 positions matching TRBD1. From germline, CDR1 is SEHNR and CDR2 FQNEAQ (reference sequence). This CDR3 is 15 amino acids long. Trimming cost V 2 bases and J 3 bases; bases outside gene matches: 7.

At least ten counts were recorded for this clonotype. The chain is built from TRBV4-3 and TRBJ2-2, with D unresolved. The CDR3 totals 16 residues. Per the germline V gene, CDR1 is LGHNA and CDR2 is YSLEER. V was cut by 0 bases and J by 0 bases, with 8 bases left in between. DNA for the CDR3: TGCGCCAGCAGCCAAGATGTGGCGGCGAACACCGGGGAGCTGTTTTTT. Translation: CASSQDVAANTGELFF.

This rearrangement joins TRBV7-2 to TRBJ2-3; 10 bases agree with TRBD2. The CDR3 is made up of 17 amino acids. Germline V gene sequence: CDR1 SGHTA, CDR2 FQGNSA. V lost 5 bases to trimming and J lost 4 bases; unmatched junction nucleotides: 12. This CDR3 reads CASSPLPAGGPSDTQYF. The DNA for the CDR3 is TGTGCCAGCAGCCCCTTACCAGCGGGAGGGCCCTCAGATACGCAGTATTTT.

The sample holds many counts of this clonotype. The CDR3 DNA is TGCGCCAGCAGCCAAGATCCAGGGGGCAGTCAGCCCCAGCATTTT. This translates into CASSQDPGGSQPQHF. The chain employs TRBV4-3 and TRBJ1-5; 8 nucleotides line up with TRBD1. Unmatched junction bases numbered 4, after V lost 0 bases and J lost 6 bases. The germline CDR1 and CDR2 sequences are LGHNA and YSLEER. The CDR3 runs 15 residues.

This clonotype showed up many times. Here the CDR3 reads CSVDPGTSGRFEQFF. In DNA, the CDR3 is TGCAGCGTTGACCCCGGGACTAGCGGGAGGTTCGAGCAGTTCTTC. This chain links TRBV29-1 with TRBJ2-1; 15 bases map to TRBD2. V lost 3 bases and J lost 10; bases outside the gene matches: 7. Germline assignment: CDR1 SQVTM and CDR2 ANQGSEA. The CDR3 loop spans 15 amino acids.

This clonotype was recorded at least ten times. V gene TRBV7-9 combines with J gene TRBJ2-7; D ambiguous. CDR1 and CDR2 from the germline V gene are SEHNR and FQNEAQ (reference sequence). This CDR3 is 13 amino acids long. V shed 8 bases and J shed 3 bases, with 14 bases lying between them. This CDR3 is CASVRGDLYEQYV. The DNA for the CDR3 is TGTGCCAGCGTACGTGGGGATCTCTACGAGCAGTACGTC.

There are many counts of this clonotype. The chain joins TRBV11-2 to TRBJ2-2, with D possibly matching TRBD1 (5 bases). From germline, CDR1 is SGHAT and CDR2 FQNNGV. V lost 6 bases, J lost 5 bases, and 10 bases lay in between. This CDR3 has 13 amino acids. CDR3 in DNA: TGTGCCAGCAGTTCCCAGGGTACCGGGGAGCTGTTTTTT. It translates to CASSSQGTGELFF. Drawing the rest from reference TRBV11-2 and TRBJ2-2, the complete variable domain is EAGVAQSPRYKIIEKRQSVAFWCNPISGHATLYWYQQILGQGPKLLIQFQNNGVVDDSQLPKDRFSAERLKGVDSTLKIQPAKLEDSAVYLCASSSQGTGELFFGEGSRLTVL.